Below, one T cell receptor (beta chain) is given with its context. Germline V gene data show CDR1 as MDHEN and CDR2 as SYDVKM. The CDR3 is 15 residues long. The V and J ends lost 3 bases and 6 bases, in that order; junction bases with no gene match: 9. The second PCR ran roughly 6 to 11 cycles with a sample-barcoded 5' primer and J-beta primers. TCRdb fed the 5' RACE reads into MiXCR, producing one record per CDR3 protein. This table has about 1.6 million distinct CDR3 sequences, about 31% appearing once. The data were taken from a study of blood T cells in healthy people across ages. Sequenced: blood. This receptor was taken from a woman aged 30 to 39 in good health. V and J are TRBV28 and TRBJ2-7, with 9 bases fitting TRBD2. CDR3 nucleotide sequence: TGTGCCAGCAGTTTGCTGCGGGAGGGCCTTACCGAGCAGTACTTC. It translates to CASSLLREGLTEQYF. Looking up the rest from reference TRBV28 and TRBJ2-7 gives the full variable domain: DVKVTQSSRYLVKRTGEKVFLECVQDMDHENMFWYRQDPGLGLRLIYFSYDVKMKEKGDIPEGYSVSREKKERFSLILESASTNQTSMYLCASSLLREGLTEQYFGPGTRLTVT.